This is a list of T cell receptor beta chains from one sample in a study of human T cells and chemical hapten exposure. Using its own MiXCR run on the RACE reads, TCRdb lists one record per CDR3 protein. The sample has some 200,000 distinct CDR3 sequences, 25% to 35% seen once. Sequenced material: whole blood, taken in connection with sensitization to the hapten diphenylcyclopropenone (DPC). The source of these receptors is a woman younger than 45 with alopecia areata. Some clones in this sample may be carry-over from other donors' samples. The CDR3 runs from the conserved cysteine through the conserved F or W. D genes are given only for firm matches. For some rows the clone size is stated as once, few or many, or as a class when expanded; others skip it.

j_call clone_size d_call v_call cdr3_aa cdr3_nt
TRBJ1-1 . . TRBV7-2 CASSLDLGTEAFF TGTGCCAGCAGCTTAGATCTCGGCACTGAAGCTTTCTTT
TRBJ2-1 . TRBD2 TRBV9 CASSEWTSGGDEHFF TGTGCCAGCAGCGAGTGGACTAGCGGGGGTGATGAGCACTTCTTC
TRBJ1-2 few TRBD1 TRBV7-2 CASSSGRPGTAYGYTF TGTGCCAGCAGCTCAGGTCGACCCGGGACAGCCTATGGCTACACCTTC
TRBJ2-5 . . TRBV7-9 CASSRLGAQETQYF TGTGCCAGCAGCCGACTTGGGGCCCAAGAGACCCAGTACTTC
TRBJ2-3 . . TRBV5-1 CASSMVPADTQYF TGCGCCAGCAGTATGGTTCCTGCAGATACGCAGTATTTT
TRBJ2-6 . . TRBV3-1 CASSQDPGASGANVLTF TGTGCCAGCAGCCAAGATCCGGGGGCATCGGGGGCCAACGTCCTGACTTTC
TRBJ2-7 . TRBD1 TRBV4-2 CASSHVSGTAVYEQYF TGTGCCAGCAGCCATGTTTCCGGGACAGCCGTCTACGAGCAGTACTTC
TRBJ1-6 . . TRBV28 CASSSTGWNSPLHF TGTGCCAGCAGTTCAACAGGGTGGAATTCACCCCTCCACTTT
TRBJ1-2 . . TRBV24-1 CATSDFSGGYTF TGTGCCACCAGTGATTTCTCTGGAGGCTACACCTTC
TRBJ2-5 . TRBD2 TRBV5-1 CASSKHSGGLDQETQYF TGCGCCAGCAGCAAGCACAGCGGGGGCCTGGACCAAGAGACCCAGTACTTC
TRBJ2-1 . . TRBV2 CASSPAGLGNNEQFF TGTGCCAGCTCCCCAGCGGGTTTGGGTAACAATGAGCAGTTCTTC
TRBJ2-5 few TRBD2 TRBV9 CASSVGGITQETQYF TGTGCCAGCAGCGTCGGGGGGATTACTCAAGAGACCCAGTACTTC
TRBJ1-3 . . TRBV9 CASSVDGEGGNTIYF TGTGCCAGCAGCGTAGATGGGGAGGGAGGAAACACCATATATTTT
TRBJ1-1 . . TRBV7-2 CASSLESNTEAFF TGTGCCAGCAGCTTAGAGTCGAACACTGAAGCTTTCTTT
TRBJ2-2 . TRBD2 TRBV10-3 CATLPGLAAGTGELFF TGTGCCACCCTACCGGGACTAGCGGCAGGAACCGGGGAGCTGTTTTTT
TRBJ2-1 . TRBD1 TRBV29-1 CSAEQGDVGDEQFF TGCAGCGCAGAACAGGGGGATGTCGGAGATGAGCAGTTCTTC
TRBJ1-2 . . TRBV4-1 CASSQGEDGYGYTF TGCGCCAGCAGCCAAGGCGAGGACGGCTATGGCTACACCTTC
TRBJ1-6 . . TRBV28 CASSGGSSYNSPLHF TGTGCCAGCAGCGGGGGAAGCTCCTATAATTCACCCCTCCACTTT
TRBJ2-5 . . TRBV12-5 CASGLDRAETQYF TGTGCTAGTGGTTTGGACAGGGCGGAGACCCAGTACTTC
TRBJ2-2 . . TRBV9 CASSSGGGANTGELFF TGTGCCAGCAGCTCAGGGGGAGGGGCCAACACCGGGGAGCTGTTTTTT
TRBJ2-1 . . TRBV30 CAWSRDSYNEQFF TGTGCCTGGAGCAGAGACAGCTACAATGAGCAGTTCTTC
TRBJ2-5 once TRBD1 TRBV28 CASSSGQIETQYF TGTGCCAGCAGTTCGGGACAGATAGAGACCCAGTACTTC
TRBJ2-7 many . TRBV25-1 CASSEWETYEQYF TGTGCCAGCAGTGAATGGGAGACCTACGAGCAGTACTTC
TRBJ2-2 many . TRBV2 CASNMLNTGELFF TGTGCCAGCAACATGCTGAACACCGGGGAGCTGTTTTTT
TRBJ1-5 . . TRBV28 CASSGRARQPQHF TGTGCCAGCAGTGGAAGGGCGAGACAGCCCCAGCATTTT
TRBJ1-1 few . TRBV6-5 CASKKGYGYTEAFF TGTGCCAGCAAAAAGGGGTACGGTTACACTGAAGCTTTCTTT
TRBJ2-3 many . TRBV11-2 CASSLTGTDTQYF TGTGCCAGCAGCTTAACGGGGACAGATACGCAGTATTTT
TRBJ2-6 few . TRBV28 CASSARGAGANVLTF TGTGCCAGCAGTGCCCGAGGGGCTGGGGCCAACGTCCTGACTTTC
TRBJ2-6 . TRBD1 TRBV5-1 CASSSNMGTGAGANVLTF TGCGCCAGCAGCTCAAATATGGGGACAGGGGCTGGGGCCAACGTCCTGACTTTC
TRBJ2-1 few . TRBV6-2/TRBV6-3 CASRDLSYNEQFF TGTGCCAGCAGGGACTTATCCTACAATGAGCAGTTCTTC